This note documents a single T cell receptor (beta chain) sequence. These data are taken from a study of spatial heterogeneity in lung cancer. As to time point: sample taken at primary tumor resection. The library protocol tagged each TCR cDNA with a unique molecular identifier. TCRdb called the 5' RACE reads again in MiXCR, with one record for every CDR3 protein. The sample carries about 6,200 distinct CDR3 sequences, 15% to 20% recorded once. V lost 3 bases and J lost 0, with 10 bases in between. CDR3 length: 15 amino acids. Germline V lookup: CDR1 SGHAT, CDR2 FQNNGV. The TCR comes from a male donor with early-stage non-small cell lung cancer. V usage is TRBV11-2 and J usage is TRBJ2-3; D gene ambiguous. This material consisted of normal lung tissue next to the tumor, taken at surgery. The CDR3 protein is CASSFRDWSTDTQYF. The CDR3, as DNA: TGTGCCAGCAGCTTTAGGGATTGGAGCACAGATACGCAGTATTTT.